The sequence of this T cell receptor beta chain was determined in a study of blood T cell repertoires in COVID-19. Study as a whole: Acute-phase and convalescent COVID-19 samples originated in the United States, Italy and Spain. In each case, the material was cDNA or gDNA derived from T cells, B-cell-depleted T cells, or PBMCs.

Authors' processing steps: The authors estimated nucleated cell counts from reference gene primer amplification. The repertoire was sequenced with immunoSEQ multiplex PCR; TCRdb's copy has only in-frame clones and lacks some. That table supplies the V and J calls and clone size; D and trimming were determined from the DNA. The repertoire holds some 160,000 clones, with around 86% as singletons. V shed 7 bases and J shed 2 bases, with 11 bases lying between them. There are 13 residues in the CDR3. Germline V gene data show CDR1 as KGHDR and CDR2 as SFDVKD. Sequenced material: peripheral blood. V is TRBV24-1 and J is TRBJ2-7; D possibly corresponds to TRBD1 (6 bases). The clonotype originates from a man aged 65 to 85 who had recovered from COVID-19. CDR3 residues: CATSRGEAYEQYF. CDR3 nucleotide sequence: TGTGCCACCAGCAGGGGAGAGGCCTACGAGCAGTACTTC.